The 9 T cell receptor beta chains in this list originate from one sample, sequenced in a study of OX40 agonist ivuxolimab in advanced cancers. The library was made by the immunoSEQ multiplex PCR assay. The source is immuneACCESS, and TCRdb retained only in-frame sequences with V and J called. Part of the clones is not carried over; for the studies checked, unresolved V genes explain less than half of this, and the remainder is unexplained. The sample table holds 60,000 to 95,000 clones, of which 85% were seen once. Roughly a sixth of the sample is in the top ten clones. The sample was CD4+ or CD8+ T cells sorted from blood, taken in a trial of the OX40 agonist ivuxolimab. The receptor set was obtained from an adult with an advanced solid tumor such as melanoma, head and neck, liver or kidney cancer.

The sample holds a few counts of this clone. The V gene is TRBV19, the J gene TRBJ1-2; maybe TRBD1 (5 bases). The CDR3 contains 10 residues. Per the germline V gene, CDR1 is LNHDA and CDR2 is SQIVND (reference sequence). The V and J ends lost 10 bases and 10 bases respectively, with 13 bases between them. DNA for the CDR3: TGTGCCACCAGACAGATCGCCTACACCTTC. It is translated as CATRQIAYTF.

V and J are TRBV6-5 and TRBJ2-1; 11 positions match TRBD1. CDR1 and CDR2 (germline): MNHEY, SVGAGI. V was pared by 2 bases and J by 9 bases, with 6 bases of the junction left unmatched. The length of the CDR3 is 15 residues. The CDR3 protein is CASSYRDRGGTEQFF. CDR3 DNA: TGTGCCAGCAGTTACAGGGACAGGGGGGGCACTGAGCAGTTCTTC.

This rearrangement joins TRBV6-5 to TRBJ1-1; possible D gene TRBD1, 6 bases. Germline V lookup: CDR1 MNHEY, CDR2 SVGAGI. CDR3 size: 12 residues. Trimming removed 9 bases from V and 5 bases from J, with 13 bases in between. The CDR3 spells CASSTGLTEAFF. Written as DNA, the CDR3 is TGTGCCAGTTCCACAGGGTTAACTGAAGCTTTCTTT.

This clone was recorded once. The rearrangement uses TRBV5-4 and TRBJ2-5, with TRBD2 matching over 12 bases. The germline CDR1 and CDR2 sequences are SGHNT and YYREEE (reference sequence). CDR3 length: 15 residues. V dropped 5 bases and J dropped 5; count of bases not matched to a gene: 7. CDR3 amino acids: CASSLPGLAGETQYF. CDR3 DNA sequence: TGTGCCAGCAGTCTTCCGGGACTAGCGGGCGAGACCCAGTACTTC.

This sequence joins TRBV29-1 and TRBJ2-7, with D perhaps assigned TRBD1 or TRBD2 (6 bases each). With 4 bases removed from V and 8 bases from J, the gap between germline ends came to 30 bases. Germline loops: CDR1 SQVTM, CDR2 ANQGSEA. The CDR3 has 17 amino acids. In DNA form, the CDR3 reads TGCAGCGTTGTAGTAAGGGGGACTGAACCCTACCTAGTGAAGCAGTACTTC. Translated: CSVVVRGTEPYLVKQYF.

As for this clone: At one of its ends the junction is not consistent with the germline gene, which may arise from a read error. The gene calls are TRBV7-7 and TRBJ2-3, with D tentatively TRBD2 (5 bases). CDR1 is SSHAT, CDR2 FNYEAQ, per germline (reference sequence). This CDR3 has 15 residues. CDR3: CASSLSGSRTDTQYF. CDR3 bases: TGTGCTAGCAGCTTAAGCGGCAGCCGCACAGATACGCAGTATTTT.

The V gene is TRBV10-3, the J gene TRBJ2-7; either TRBD1 or TRBD2 may fit D (6 bases each). V shed 0 bases and J shed 7 bases, with 13 bases lying between them. Germline assignment: CDR1 ENHRY and CDR2 SYGVKD. CDR3 length: 14 amino acids. The CDR3 spells CAISESTTGREQYF. CDR3 coding DNA: TGTGCCATCAGTGAGTCGACAACAGGGAGGGAGCAGTACTTC.

This clone appeared a single time. The chain recombines TRBV15 with TRBJ1-5, with TRBD1 matching over 7 bases. The V and J ends lost 1 base and 5 bases, in that order; junction bases with no gene match: 8. This CDR3 is built from 16 residues. Per the germline V gene, CDR1 is LNHNV and CDR2 is YYDKDF (reference sequence). CDR3 residues: CATSRGDRVWDQPQHF. The DNA for the CDR3 is TGTGCCACCAGCAGAGGCGACAGGGTGTGGGATCAGCCCCAGCATTTT.

The chain employs TRBV5-6 and TRBJ2-4, with no clear D. Germline assignment: CDR1 SGHDT and CDR2 YYEEEE. Trimming removed 4 bases at V and 8 bases at J, with 10 bases between. This CDR3 has 12 amino acids. CDR3 in amino acids: CASSLRPDIQYF. In DNA, the CDR3 is TGTGCCAGCAGCCTCCGTCCCGACATTCAGTACTTC.